One and the same sample provided the 26 T cell receptor beta chains below, sequenced in a study of blood T cell repertoires in COVID-19 (dated by TCRdb to 2019 to 2021). Receptor amplification or capture employed the immunoSEQ multiplex PCR assay. The immuneACCESS repertoire file appears here via TCRdb, limited to in-frame rearrangements. These files lack a portion of the clones; in checked studies, under half of the deficit traces to unresolved V genes, and the cause of the others is not known. Present in this sample are about 220,000 clones, around three quarters of which were seen just once. Clones ranked in the top ten supply 7.2% of the sample. The specimen sequenced was peripheral blood. These receptors originate from an older woman with acute or convalescent COVID-19.

This chain connects TRBV7-3 to TRBJ2-4; 8 positions match TRBD2. CDR3 size: 15 residues. The V and J ends lost 5 bases and 4 bases, in that order; junction bases with no gene match: 7. In germline, CDR1 is SGHTA, CDR2 FQGTGA. The CDR3 DNA sequence: TGTGCCAGCAGCCCATCGAGCGGGGGTAAAAACATTCAGTACTTC. Translated, it gives CASSPSSGGKNIQYF.

The J gene is TRBJ2-7, the V gene TRBV9; TRBD2 agrees at 7 bases. V was pared by 1 base and J by 2 bases, with 6 bases of the junction left unmatched. The length of the CDR3 is 15 residues. Looked up from germline, CDR1 is SGDLS and CDR2 is YYNGEE. CDR3 sequence (DNA): TGTGCCAGCAGCGTATGGGAGGGGCCAACCTACGAGCAGTACTTC. Residues: CASSVWEGPTYEQYF.

The chain is built from TRBV18 and TRBJ2-1; possibly TRBD1 for D (5 bases). This CDR3 contains 19 residues. The germline V and J ends were trimmed by 0 bases and 0 bases, with 18 bases remaining between them. Germline V gene data show CDR1 as KGHSH and CDR2 as LQKENI. For the CDR3, the DNA is TGTGCCAGCTCACCACCTCTCGGCCAGGGTGCCCCCTCCTACAATGAGCAGTTCTTC. The encoded protein is CASSPPLGQGAPSYNEQFF.

The chain carries TRBV18 and TRBJ2-6, with TRBD1 identical over 7 bases. The CDR3 consists of 17 residues. Germline values: CDR1 KGHSH, CDR2 LQKENI. J lost 3 bases, V lost 4 bases, and 9 bases had no gene match. DNA of the CDR3: TGTGCCAGCTCACGTGAGACAGGGCGATTTGGGGCCAACGTCCTGACTTTC. This encodes CASSRETGRFGANVLTF.

The gene calls are TRBV12-3 or TRBV12-4 and TRBJ2-7; a possible D gene is TRBD2 (5 bases). Trimming stripped 5 bases from V and 7 bases from J, with 12 bases between. This CDR3 spans 12 amino acids. This CDR3 is CASSARTGEQYF. Here the CDR3 DNA reads TGTGCCAGCAGTGCAAGGACTGGGGAGCAGTACTTC.

This clone was observed once. V usage is TRBV30 and J usage is TRBJ2-2; a possible D gene is TRBD1 (6 bases). Per germline, CDR1 GTSNPN and CDR2 SVGIG (reference sequence). CDR3 length: 12 residues. With 3 bases removed from V and 9 bases from J, the gap between germline ends came to 11 bases. In DNA, the CDR3 is TGTGCCTGGAGCGAAACAGGGAGGGAGCTGTTTTTT. Encoded protein: CAWSETGRELFF.

As to this clone: The sample carries other DNA sequences with the same CDR3. J is TRBJ2-3 and V is TRBV4-3; TRBD2 aligns across 16 bases. This CDR3 region has 18 residues. Germline V lookup: CDR1 LGHNA, CDR2 YSLEER. V gave up 3 bases and J gave up 3 bases; unmatched junction bases: 6. CDR3 nucleotides: TGCGCCAGCAGCCAGGAGGGACTAGCGGGGGGGCCTACAGATACGCAGTATTTT. Translated: CASSQEGLAGGPTDTQYF.

The CDR3 DNA reads as TGTGCCAGCAGCGTAGTTCACTCGAGAAGCTCCTACAATGAGCAGTTCTTC. Protein sequence: CASSVVHSRSSYNEQFF. The V call is TRBV9, the J call TRBJ2-1; D remains unclear. The CDR3 totals 17 residues. The germline V gene encodes CDR1 SGDLS and CDR2 YYNGEE. The ends were cut back, 0 bases at V and 0 bases at J, with 13 bases in the middle.

V gene TRBV6-5 combines with J gene TRBJ1-3; no clear D. Germline CDR1 is MNHEY and CDR2 is SVGAGI. V was shortened by 8 bases and J by 4 bases, with 15 bases between the two germline ends. The CDR3 length is 14 residues. CDR3 sequence: CASQTGISGNTIYF. The DNA for the CDR3 is TGTGCCAGCCAGACCGGGATCTCCGGAAACACCATATATTTT.

The J gene is TRBJ2-1, the V gene TRBV27, with a possible D match to TRBD2 (6 bases). This CDR3 has 15 residues. Looked up from germline, CDR1 is MNHEY and CDR2 is SMNVEV (reference sequence). V was pared by 5 bases and J by 3 bases, with 14 bases between. The CDR3 sequence is CASSLGLGLYNEQFF. In DNA, the CDR3 is TGTGCCAGCAGTCTGGGACTGGGCCTCTACAATGAGCAGTTCTTC.

The chain is built from TRBV5-1 and TRBJ2-5; 8 positions agree with TRBD2. Germline V lookup: CDR1 SGHRS, CDR2 YFSETQ. The CDR3 has 18 amino acids. The junction had 13 bases not matched to a gene; V was cut back by 2 bases and J by 1 base. The CDR3 reads CASSLNGGAGSGQETQYF. The CDR3 bases are TGCGCCAGCAGCTTAAACGGGGGGGCCGGAAGCGGCCAAGAGACCCAGTACTTC. The full variable domain, completed using reference TRBV5-1 and TRBJ2-5, is KAGVTQTPRYLIKTRGQQVTLSCSPISGHRSVSWYQQTPGQGLQFLFEYFSETQRNKGNFPGRFSGRQFSNSRSEMNVSTLELGDSALYLCASSLNGGAGSGQETQYFGPGTRLLVL.

This clone was detected once. This chain joins TRBV6-2 or TRBV6-3 and TRBJ2-4; D might be TRBD1 (6 bases). The V end lost 2 bases, the J end lost 6 bases, and 14 bases lay between the germline ends. The CDR3 contains 15 residues. From germline, CDR1 is MNHEY and CDR2 SVGEGT. CDR3 DNA: TGTGCCAGCAGTTACATCGGTGGCAGGGGAAACATTCAGTACTTC. It codes for CASSYIGGRGNIQYF.

The table lists this clone with a count of one. V gene TRBV18 combines with J gene TRBJ2-3; the D gene is possibly TRBD1 (6 bases). The germline V gene has CDR1 KGHSH and CDR2 LQKENI. The CDR3 has 14 amino acids. V lost 6 bases, J lost 5 bases, and 15 bases lay in between. The CDR3 nucleotides read TGTGCCAGCTCCGTGTCTCAGGGGATAGATACGCAGTATTTT. Its translation is CASSVSQGIDTQYF.

The sample holds many counts of this clone. CDR3 residues: CASSLQQGNTEAFF. The CDR3 DNA reads as TGTGCCAGCAGCTTACAACAGGGCAACACTGAAGCTTTCTTT. The chain couples TRBV7-8 to TRBJ1-1; maybe TRBD1 (6 bases). The CDR3 runs to 14 residues. V dropped 2 bases and J dropped 2 bases, with 9 bases sitting between them. The germline V gene has CDR1 SGHVS and CDR2 FQNEAQ.

This chain links TRBV6-5 with TRBJ1-2; the match to TRBD1 covers 7 bases. Germline V lookup: CDR1 MNHEY, CDR2 SVGAGI. Unmatched junction bases numbered 8, after V lost 2 bases and J lost 5 bases. The CDR3 runs 15 residues. CDR3 residues: CASSYAAGGEYGYTF. CDR3 bases: TGTGCCAGCAGTTACGCCGCAGGGGGAGAGTATGGCTACACCTTC.

The chain is built from TRBV18 and TRBJ1-4; D is undetermined. Germline V gene sequence: CDR1 KGHSH, CDR2 LQKENI. Deletions cut 10 bases from V and 1 base from J, with 13 bases between. This CDR3 spans 14 amino acids. CDR3 residues: CATKTGVTNEKLFF. CDR3 in DNA: TGTGCCACTAAAACCGGGGTAACTAATGAAAAACTGTTTTTT.

This chain uses TRBV6-4 with TRBJ1-5; D remains ambiguous. CDR3 length equals 15 residues. Trimming shortened V by 2 bases and J by 0 bases, and 8 bases separated the two germline ends. Germline loops: CDR1 MRHNA, CDR2 SNTAGT. The CDR3 region is CASSDPLYSNQPQHF. In DNA, the CDR3 is TGTGCCAGCAGTGACCCCCTATATAGCAATCAGCCCCAGCATTTT.

This chain joins TRBV7-8 and TRBJ2-1, with 12 bases matching TRBD2. Trimming cost V 4 bases and J 0 bases; bases outside gene matches: 10. The CDR3 length is 19 residues. The V gene's germline CDR1 is SGHVS and CDR2 FQNEAQ. The CDR3, as DNA: TGTGCCAGCAGCTCGACTAGCGGGGGTTACCCCAGCTCCTACAATGAGCAGTTCTTC. Translating gives CASSSTSGGYPSSYNEQFF.

CDR3 sequence reads: CASSPRDRGRSNYGYTF. The DNA for the CDR3 is TGTGCCAGCAGCCCCCGGGACAGGGGGCGTTCTAACTATGGCTACACCTTC. The rearrangement links TRBV4-2 to TRBJ1-2, with TRBD1 identical over 12 bases. The CDR3 has 17 residues. Germline V gives CDR1 LGHNA, CDR2 YNFKEQ. Trimming removed 4 bases from V and 0 bases from J; junction bases left unmatched: 6.

The chain joins TRBV2 to TRBJ2-5, with 10 bases that match TRBD1. V shed 5 bases and J 4 bases; nucleotides not matched to a gene: 4. CDR3 length: 14 residues. The germline V gene has CDR1 SNHLY and CDR2 FYNNEI. This CDR3 is CASSSRQGAETQYF. The CDR3 region has the DNA TGTGCCAGCAGTTCCAGACAGGGGGCAGAGACCCAGTACTTC.

The CDR3: CASSPTRPGGYNEQFF. The DNA of the CDR3 is TGTGCCAGCAGTCCCACCCGTCCGGGAGGCTACAATGAGCAGTTCTTC. This rearrangement joins TRBV27 to TRBJ2-1; 7 nucleotides agree with TRBD2. The length of the CDR3 is 16 residues. The V gene's germline CDR1 is MNHEY and CDR2 SMNVEV (reference sequence). After removal of 5 bases from V and 3 bases from J, the junction contained 10 bases not matched to a gene.

This chain links TRBV15 with TRBJ1-4, with TRBD1 as a possible D gene (6 bases). The germline V gene has CDR1 LNHNV and CDR2 YYDKDF (reference sequence). This CDR3 is 15 amino acids long. Trimming removed 1 base at V and 5 bases at J, with 11 bases between. CDR3 residues: CATSRADRPNEKLFF. CDR3 nucleotides: TGTGCCACCAGCAGAGCGGACAGACCAAATGAAAAACTGTTTTTT. Full variable domain (remainder filled in from reference TRBV15 and TRBJ1-4): DAMVIQNPRYQVTQFGKPVTLSCSQTLNHNVMYWYQQKSSQAPKLLFHYYDKDFNNEADTPDNFQSRRPNTSFCFLDIRSPGLGDTAMYLCATSRADRPNEKLFFGSGTQLSVL.

This clone was counted once. This chain links TRBV6-5 with TRBJ1-5; maybe TRBD1 (5 bases). The CDR3 has 13 amino acids. Trimming stripped 8 bases from V and 0 bases from J, with 8 bases between. Per germline, CDR1 MNHEY and CDR2 SVGAGI. CDR3 in amino acids: CASAGVSNQPQHF. The CDR3 nucleotides read TGTGCCAGCGCGGGGGTTAGCAATCAGCCCCAGCATTTT.

The count of this clone is one. The V call is TRBV19, the J call TRBJ2-5; 12 bases agree with TRBD2. J gave up 2 bases and V 5 bases, and 9 bases lay outside the gene matches. Looked up from germline, CDR1 is LNHDA and CDR2 is SQIVND (reference sequence). This CDR3 is built from 17 residues. CDR3 DNA sequence: TGTGCCAGTAGTCGCCGATCTAGCGGGGGGGGTCAAGAGACCCAGTACTTC. Encoded protein: CASSRRSSGGGQETQYF.

The chain carries TRBV7-2 and TRBJ2-5; TRBD2 matches 7 bases. This CDR3 comprises 15 residues. CDR1 and CDR2 from the germline V gene are SGHTA and FQGNSA. Germline trimming cut 0 bases from V and 2 bases from J; bases unmatched to any gene: 3. The CDR3 reads CASSLAAGIQETQYF. The DNA of the CDR3 is TGTGCCAGCAGCTTAGCAGCGGGGATACAAGAGACCCAGTACTTC. Full variable domain (remainder filled in from reference TRBV7-2 and TRBJ2-5): GAGVSQSPSNKVTEKGKDVELRCDPISGHTALYWYRQSLGQGLEFLIYFQGNSAPDKSGLPSDRFSAERTGGSVSTLTIQRTQQEDSAVYLCASSLAAGIQETQYFGPGTRLLVL.

This CDR3 is CASGEKGATQETQYF. The CDR3 bases are TGTGCCAGCGGGGAAAAGGGGGCCACCCAAGAGACCCAGTACTTC. V gene TRBV21-1 combines with J gene TRBJ2-5; the DNA was not compared with TRBD1, the D call given in the table. TRBV21-1 corresponds to a pseudogene. CDR3 length: 15 residues.